The clone carrying this T cell receptor (beta chain) was observed a handful of times. As yet, its antigen is unknown. These data originate in a study of cytomegalovirus exposure and HLA in healthy donors. Study-level results: Later analysis revealed greater clonal expansion in HLA-associated TCR beta chains than in equally common others.

The PCR employed 60 Vbeta primers together with 13 Jbeta primers. Sequenced by immunoSEQ multiplex PCR; TCRdb stores in-frame clones only, minus some. The table records over 100,000 clones, roughly four fifths of them present only once. Donors likely had unrecorded immune exposures despite being nominally healthy when sampled. The CDR3 runs 15 residues. Germline V gene data show CDR1 as LNHNV and CDR2 as YYDKDF (reference sequence). The V end lost 7 bases, the J end lost 9 bases, and 19 bases lay between the germline ends. This receptor was taken from a woman between 25 and 40 years old in good health and CMV-seropositive. The sample consisted of PBMCs. The chain is built from TRBV15 and TRBJ1-6; D possibly corresponds to TRBD1 (5 bases). The CDR3, as DNA: TGTGCCACCACCCGGGACTGGGGGGGTATTTCACCCCTCCACTTT. This codes for CATTRDWGGISPLHF.